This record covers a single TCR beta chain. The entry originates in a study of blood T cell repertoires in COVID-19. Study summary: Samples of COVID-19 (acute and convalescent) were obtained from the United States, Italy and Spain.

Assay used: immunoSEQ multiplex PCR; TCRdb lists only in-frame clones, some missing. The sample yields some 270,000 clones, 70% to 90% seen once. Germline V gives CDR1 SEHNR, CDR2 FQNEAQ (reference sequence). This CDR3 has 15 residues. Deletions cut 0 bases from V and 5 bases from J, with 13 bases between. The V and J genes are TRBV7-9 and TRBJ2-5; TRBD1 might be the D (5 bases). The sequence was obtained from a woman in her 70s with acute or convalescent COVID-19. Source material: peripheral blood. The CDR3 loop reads CASSLAETVGETQYF. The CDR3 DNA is TGTGCCAGCAGCTTAGCCGAGACAGTGGGGGAGACCCAGTACTTC.